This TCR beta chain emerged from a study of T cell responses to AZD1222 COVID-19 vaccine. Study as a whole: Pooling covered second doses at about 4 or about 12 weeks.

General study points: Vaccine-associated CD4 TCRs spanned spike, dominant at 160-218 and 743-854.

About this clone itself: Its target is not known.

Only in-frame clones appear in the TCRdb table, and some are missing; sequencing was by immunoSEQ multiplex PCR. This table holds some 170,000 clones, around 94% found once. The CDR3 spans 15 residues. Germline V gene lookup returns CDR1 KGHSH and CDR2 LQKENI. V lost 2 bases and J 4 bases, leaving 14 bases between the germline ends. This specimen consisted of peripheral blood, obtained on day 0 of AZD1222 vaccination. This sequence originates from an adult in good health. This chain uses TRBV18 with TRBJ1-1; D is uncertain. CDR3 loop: CASSPESGVGTEAFF. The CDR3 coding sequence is TGTGCCAGCTCACCAGAGAGTGGGGTTGGCACTGAAGCTTTCTTT.